Listed below are T cell receptor beta chains from one sample, sequenced in a study of T cell clusters in autoimmune cytopenias. TCRdb re-called the multiplex PCR reads and gives one entry per CDR3 protein, without DNA. In total, the table holds roughly 8,300 distinct CDR3 sequences. The material sequenced was peripheral blood. Source of these receptors: a human donor with an autoimmune cytopenia or autoimmune hepatitis (not recorded which). The CDR3 runs from the conserved cysteine through the conserved F or W. Each record gives: J gene, CDR3 length, V gene, clone size, CDR3 protein. Not every row has a clone size; where given, it reads once, few, many or a size class.

>TRBJ2-2|15|TRBV30|medium-sized
CAWSVFGVNTGELFF
>TRBJ2-5|15|TRBV20-1|.
CSAYGTSGNQETQYF
>TRBJ1-1|11|TRBV29-1|medium-sized
CSVDGATEAFF
>TRBJ2-1|16|TRBV5-5|.
CASSRAERGGYNEQFF
>TRBJ2-3|16|TRBV5-5|.
CASSLGLAGAKDTQYF
>TRBJ1-5|13|TRBV30|.
CAWSGRTNQPQHF
>TRBJ1-2|12|TRBV20-1|.
CSARVRWDGYTF
>TRBJ2-1|16|TRBV12-3/TRBV12-4|medium-sized
CASSFATSGYRKEQFF
>TRBJ2-3|17|TRBV6-6|medium-sized
CASSYSRTSGITDTQYF
>TRBJ2-3|15|TRBV12-3/TRBV12-4|medium-sized
CASSPSGGATDTQYF
>TRBJ1-2|15|TRBV5-5|.
CASSLLVGQGTGYTF
>TRBJ2-2|16|TRBV7-6|.
CVSSSRRTGATGELFF
>TRBJ1-6|16|TRBV15|medium-sized
CATSRDHVVGNSPLHF
>TRBJ2-3|14|TRBV15|medium-sized
CATSRAGATDTQYF
>TRBJ2-7|16|TRBV15|.
CATSRGAGTGEREQYF
>TRBJ2-1|19|TRBV7-9|medium-sized
CASSLAGPRTSGSYNEQFF
>TRBJ1-2|11|TRBV6-6|medium-sized
CAGATNYGYTF
>TRBJ2-3|13|TRBV29-1|medium-sized
CSVRAGSTDTQYF
>TRBJ1-5|16|TRBV19|medium-sized
CASTDRVDMGNQPQHF
>TRBJ2-2|16|TRBV29-1|medium-sized
CSVDLGQGFFTGELFF
>TRBJ2-5|14|TRBV30|.
CAWSVGRIQETQYF
>TRBJ1-2|14|TRBV6-1|.
CASRDPSGQHGYTF
>TRBJ2-7|14|TRBV12-3/TRBV12-4|.
CASTPDRVSYEQYF
>TRBJ2-1|17|TRBV7-2|.
CASSPGTGPSSYNEQFF
>TRBJ1-6|14|TRBV12-3/TRBV12-4|medium-sized
CASSRNSANSPLHF
>TRBJ2-1|12|TRBV12-3/TRBV12-4|medium-sized
CASGYGNNEQFF
>TRBJ1-2|16|TRBV10-3|.
CAISDRGQGIYYGYTF
>TRBJ1-4|15|TRBV4-3|.
CASSPGTKTNEKLFF